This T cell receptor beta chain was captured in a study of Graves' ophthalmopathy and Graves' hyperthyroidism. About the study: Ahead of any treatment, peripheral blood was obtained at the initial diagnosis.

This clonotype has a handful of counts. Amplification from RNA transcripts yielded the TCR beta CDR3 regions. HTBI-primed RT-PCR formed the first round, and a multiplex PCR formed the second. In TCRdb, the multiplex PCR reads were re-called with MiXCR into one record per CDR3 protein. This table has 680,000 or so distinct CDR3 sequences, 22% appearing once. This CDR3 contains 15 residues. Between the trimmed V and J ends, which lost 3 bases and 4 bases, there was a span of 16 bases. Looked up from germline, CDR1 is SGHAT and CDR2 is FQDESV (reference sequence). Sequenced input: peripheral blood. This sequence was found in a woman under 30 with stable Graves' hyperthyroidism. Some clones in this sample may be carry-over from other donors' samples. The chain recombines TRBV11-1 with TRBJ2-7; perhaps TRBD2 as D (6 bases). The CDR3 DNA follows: TGTGCCAGCAGCTTTCAGCCGGGACTCTTTTACGAGCAGTACTTC. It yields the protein CASSFQPGLFYEQYF.